The 17 T cell receptor beta chains given below trace back to one sample, sequenced in a study of somatic mutations in cytotoxic T cells in rheumatoid arthritis. Profiling relied on immunoSEQ multiplex PCR, and the TCRdb table lists in-frame clones only, not all of them. Seen here are 9,000 to 15,000 clones, roughly 70% observed once, and the top ten hold roughly a tenth. Sequences were obtained from CD8+ T cells sorted from blood. The receptors were gathered from a man between 65 and 79 years old in good health.

This sequence joins TRBV6-6 and TRBJ1-1, with D possibly being TRBD1 (6 bases). The CDR3 sequence is 15 residues long. Germline V gene lookup returns CDR1 MNHNY and CDR2 SVGAGI (reference sequence). Trimming cost V 1 base and J 1 base, with 10 bases left between them. CDR3 amino acids: CASSYYTGRNTEAFF. The CDR3 bases are TGTGCCAGCAGTTACTACACAGGGAGGAACACTGAAGCTTTCTTT.

A word on this clone: Other DNA sequences from this sample encode an identical CDR3 as well. The chain couples TRBV27 to TRBJ2-7; 14 positions match TRBD2. V was clipped by 9 bases and J by 1 base; unmatched bases: 2. Germline V gene data show CDR1 as MNHEY and CDR2 as SMNVEV (reference sequence). This CDR3 has 14 amino acids. DNA for the CDR3: TGTGCCAGTAGACTAGCGGGGGGGTCCTACGAGCAGTACTTC. It translates to CASRLAGGSYEQYF.

This clone was recorded once. V usage is TRBV7-6 and J usage is TRBJ1-2, with D perhaps matching TRBD1 (6 bases). This CDR3 has 13 residues. The V and J ends lost 0 bases and 4 bases respectively, with 6 bases between them. The germline V gene encodes CDR1 SGHVS and CDR2 FNYEAQ. Written as DNA, the CDR3 is TGTGCCAGCAGCTTAGCGGGGGCCTATGGCTACACCTTC. Translating gives CASSLAGAYGYTF.

The rearrangement links TRBV9 to TRBJ2-2; D remains ambiguous. Between the trimmed V and J ends, which lost 2 bases and 2 bases, there was a span of 10 bases. This CDR3 is built from 15 residues. Germline V gene sequence: CDR1 SGDLS, CDR2 YYNGEE. CDR3 region: CASSVGLSNTGELFF. In DNA form, the CDR3 reads TGTGCCAGCAGCGTTGGTCTCAGCAACACCGGGGAGCTGTTTTTT. Filled out from reference TRBV9 and TRBJ2-2, the complete variable domain reads DSGVTQTPKHLITATGQRVTLRCSPRSGDLSVYWYQQSLDQGLQFLIQYYNGEERAKGNILERFSAQQFPDLHSELNLSSLELGDSALYFCASSVGLSNTGELFFGEGSRLTVL.

The V gene is TRBV14, the J gene TRBJ2-2, with unresolved D. Germline assignment: CDR1 SGHDN and CDR2 FVKESK. The CDR3 runs 16 residues. The V end lost 4 bases, the J end lost 3 bases, and 15 bases lay between the germline ends. The CDR3 DNA follows: TGTGCCAGCAGCCTTGTCGCAGCTGATTACACCGGGGAGCTGTTTTTT. The encoded protein is CASSLVAADYTGELFF.

The chain links TRBV27 to TRBJ2-7; no firm D call. This CDR3 comprises 12 residues. Germline V CDR1 and CDR2: MNHEY, SMNVEV (reference sequence). V lost 10 bases, J lost 0 bases, and 10 bases lay in between. CDR3 bases: TGTGCCACCTACGGTAGCTCCTACGAGCAGTACTTC. Its translation is CATYGSSYEQYF.

The chain joins TRBV5-1 to TRBJ2-7; D unclear. CDR1 and CDR2 (germline): SGHRS, YFSETQ. The CDR3 has 14 residues. V was shortened by 4 bases and J by 0 bases, with 11 bases between the two germline ends. The CDR3 here is CASSRALGSYEQYF. The CDR3 region has the DNA TGCGCCAGCAGCAGGGCTCTTGGCTCCTACGAGCAGTACTTC. Based on the CDR3 plus reference TRBV5-1 and TRBJ2-7, the full variable domain is KAGVTQTPRYLIKTRGQQVTLSCSPISGHRSVSWYQQTPGQGLQFLFEYFSETQRNKGNFPGRFSGRQFSNSRSEMNVSTLELGDSALYLCASSRALGSYEQYFGPGTRLTVT.

This chain's CDR3 is CASSSSGGTDTQYF. CDR3 sequence (DNA): TGTGCCAGCAGCTCTAGCGGGGGGACAGATACGCAGTATTTT. The gene calls are TRBV6-5 and TRBJ2-3; 11 positions match TRBD2. The CDR3 contains 14 residues. Germline lookup yields CDR1 MNHEY and CDR2 SVGAGI. V shed 6 bases, J shed 3 bases, and the junction held 2 bases outside the gene matches.

The chain links TRBV9 to TRBJ2-3; D possibly corresponds to TRBD2 (5 bases). Trimming cost V 5 bases and J 2 bases, with 9 bases left between them. The CDR3 spans 13 residues. The germline CDR1 and CDR2 sequences are SGDLS and YYNGEE. The CDR3 loop reads CASSSDYTDTQYF. CDR3 coding DNA: TGTGCCAGCAGTTCAGACTACACAGATACGCAGTATTTT.

The chain is built from TRBV5-6 and TRBJ2-1, with 12 bases that match TRBD1. Germline CDR1 and CDR2: SGHDT and YYEEEE. V dropped 3 bases and J dropped 7; count of bases not matched to a gene: 8. The CDR3 consists of 16 residues. The CDR3 reads CASSSRGQGAWNEQFF. For the CDR3, the DNA is TGTGCCAGCAGCTCTAGGGGACAGGGGGCGTGGAATGAGCAGTTCTTC.

The V and J genes are TRBV6-4 and TRBJ2-1; 9 nucleotides line up with TRBD2. Germline-derived CDR1 and CDR2 are MRHNA and SNTAGT. This CDR3 has 15 residues. The V and J ends lost 5 bases and 2 bases, in that order; junction bases with no gene match: 4. This chain's CDR3 is CASSLSGSAYNEQFF. The CDR3 nucleotides read TGTGCCAGCAGTCTTAGCGGGAGTGCCTACAATGAGCAGTTCTTC.

This clone showed up just a few times. The J gene is TRBJ1-4, the V gene TRBV7-2, with 10 bases fitting TRBD1. CDR3 length: 14 amino acids. V was clipped by 6 bases and J by 6 bases; unmatched bases: 4. Germline loops: CDR1 SGHTA, CDR2 FQGNSA. CDR3 nucleotides: TGTGCCAGCAGGGGGACAGGGGTGTATGAAAAACTGTTTTTT. Residues: CASRGTGVYEKLFF.

The rearrangement joins TRBV10-2 to TRBJ2-7; tentatively, D is TRBD2 (7 bases). Trimming removed 8 bases from V and 3 bases from J, with 20 bases in between. The CDR3 is 15 residues long. Germline values: CDR1 WSHSY, CDR2 SAAADI. CDR3: CASGGAYGSYYEQYF. The DNA for the CDR3 is TGCGCCAGCGGGGGGGCATACGGGTCTTACTACGAGCAGTACTTC.

Concerning this clone: Mismatch with germline at one junction end may stem from a read error. The rearrangement joins TRBV2 to TRBJ1-2; tentatively, D is TRBD1 (6 bases). Germline V gene sequence: CDR1 SNHLY, CDR2 FYNNEI. CDR3 size: 12 residues. The CDR3 region is CASSEARTVSSF. Here the CDR3 DNA reads TGTGCCAGCAGTGAAGCTAGGACAGTAAGCTCCTTC.

The chain is built from TRBV5-6 and TRBJ2-2, with 7 bases that match TRBD2. The V and J ends lost 1 base and 5 bases, in that order; junction bases with no gene match: 8. Per germline, CDR1 SGHDT and CDR2 YYEEEE. This CDR3 spans 16 amino acids. The CDR3 sequence: CASSLSSGKFTGELFF. CDR3 coding DNA: TGTGCCAGCAGCTTGTCTAGCGGAAAGTTTACCGGGGAGCTGTTTTTT.

This sequence joins TRBV13 and TRBJ2-1; 7 bases match TRBD2. Trimming at V came to 6 bases and at J to 1 base, leaving 9 bases not matched to a gene. The CDR3 spans 16 residues. Germline V gene lookup returns CDR1 PRHDT and CDR2 FYEKMQ (reference sequence). The CDR3 loop is CASSISPGGSYNEQFF. CDR3 coding DNA: TGTGCCAGCAGTATCTCTCCGGGAGGTTCCTACAATGAGCAGTTCTTC.

This chain links TRBV9 with TRBJ1-2, with 9 bases fitting TRBD1. The length of the CDR3 is 17 residues. The germline V gene encodes CDR1 SGDLS and CDR2 YYNGEE. Losses at the gene ends were 0 bases for V and 2 bases for J; bases not matched to a gene: 8. CDR3 DNA: TGTGCCAGCAGCGTAGCGATAACCGGGACAGGGAACTATGGCTACACCTTC. Amino acids: CASSVAITGTGNYGYTF.